Listed below are T cell receptor beta chains from one sample, sequenced in a study of shared clonotypes between healthy human individuals. Here immunoSEQ multiplex PCR was the method, and the copy in TCRdb shows in-frame clones only, minus some. The profile shows around 1.9 million clones, 85% to 95% of them singletons. The sequencing sample was made of naive CD8+ T cells from PBMCs. The receptors were sampled from a man between 18 and 35 years old in good health. Some clones in this sample may be carry-over from other donors' samples. CDR3s include the opening cysteine and the closing phenylalanine or tryptophan. The D gene is left open where the match is weak. Size tells how often a clone was seen (once, few, many) or the class of an expanded clone, and some rows leave it out.

D gene,clone size,V gene,J gene,CDR3 protein,CDR3 DNA
-,-,TRBV6-5,TRBJ2-7,CASSYGGTTWYEQYF,TGTGCCAGCAGTTACGGCGGTACAACTTGGTACGAGCAGTACTTC
TRBD2,-,TRBV4-1,TRBJ2-5,CASSLGLVVERQQETQYF,TGCGCCAGCAGCCTAGGACTAGTGGTTGAGAGGCAGCAAGAGACCCAGTACTTC
-,-,TRBV27,TRBJ2-5,CASSQRRPEETQYF,TGTGCCAGCAGCCAGCGACGGCCCGAAGAGACCCAGTACTTC
TRBD2,-,TRBV7-9,TRBJ2-1,CASSFTSGPGEQFF,TGTGCCAGCAGCTTTACTAGCGGGCCGGGGGAGCAGTTCTTC
-,-,TRBV27,TRBJ2-3,CASRPETSVTDTQYF,TGTGCCAGCAGACCTGAGACTAGTGTCACAGATACGCAGTATTTT
-,-,TRBV9,TRBJ2-3,CASSFGTADTQYF,TGTGCCAGCAGCTTTGGGACGGCTGATACGCAGTATTTT
TRBD1,-,TRBV27,TRBJ2-7,CASTRQGDYEQYF,TGTGCCAGCACCAGACAGGGGGACTACGAGCAGTACTTC
-,-,TRBV14,TRBJ2-1,CASSQEASGDEQFF,TGTGCCAGCAGCCAAGAGGCGTCTGGAGATGAGCAGTTCTTC
TRBD2,-,TRBV6-1,TRBJ2-1,CASSERGLAGAYNEQFF,TGTGCCAGCAGTGAAAGGGGACTAGCGGGAGCCTACAATGAGCAGTTCTTC
-,-,TRBV6-5,TRBJ1-2,CASSYSPNNYGYTF,TGTGCCAGCAGTTACTCTCCAAACAACTATGGCTACACCTTC
TRBD1,-,TRBV19,TRBJ1-1,CASSPPWTGYTEAFF,TGTGCCAGTAGTCCCCCTTGGACAGGGTACACTGAAGCTTTCTTT
-,-,TRBV15,TRBJ1-5,CATSRVGGNQPQHF,TGTGCCACCAGCAGAGTCGGGGGCAATCAGCCCCAGCATTTT
-,-,TRBV30,TRBJ1-1,CAWSVTGATEAFF,TGTGCCTGGAGTGTGACGGGGGCCACTGAGGCTTTCTTT
-,once,TRBV6-5,TRBJ2-2,CASSYRLANTGELFF,TGTGCCAGCAGTTACCGACTAGCGAACACCGGGGAGCTGTTTTTT
-,-,TRBV25-1,TRBJ2-5,CASSGRDLQETQYF,TGTGCCAGCAGTGGGAGGGACTTACAAGAGACCCAGTACTTC
-,-,TRBV18,TRBJ2-3,CASSPLGSTDTQYF,TGTGCCAGCTCGCCACTTGGCAGCACAGATACGCAGTATTTT
TRBD2,-,TRBV7-2,TRBJ2-3,CASSLLAGTTDTQYF,TGTGCCAGCAGCTTACTAGCGGGGACCACAGATACGCAGTATTTT
-,-,TRBV6-5,TRBJ1-4,CASSYSSGEKDEKLFF,TGTGCCAGCAGTTACTCGAGTGGGGAGAAGGATGAAAAACTGTTTTTT
-,few,TRBV9,TRBJ1-2,CASSADGYGYTF,TGTGCCAGCAGCGCCGACGGCTATGGCTACACCTTC
-,-,TRBV4-1,TRBJ1-2,CASSQDNRAYGYTF,TGCGCCAGCAGCCAAGACAACAGGGCCTATGGCTACACCTTC
-,once,TRBV9,TRBJ2-4,CASSGLQGPGDIQYF,TGTGCCAGCAGCGGACTACAGGGACCTGGGGACATTCAGTACTTC
-,-,TRBV4-1,TRBJ2-7,CASSRETGTPYEQYF,TGCGCCAGCAGCCGAGAGACAGGGACTCCCTACGAGCAGTACTTC
TRBD1,once,TRBV25-1,TRBJ2-5,CASRGGIQETQYF,TGTGCCAGCAGAGGGGGCATCCAAGAGACCCAGTACTTC
-,-,TRBV27,TRBJ2-2,CASSFRTGELFF,TGTGCCAGCAGTTTCCGCACCGGGGAGCTGTTTTTT
TRBD2,-,TRBV4-3,TRBJ2-2,CASSQIAGGNTGELFF,TGCGCCAGCAGCCAGATAGCGGGAGGAAATACCGGGGAGCTGTTTTTT
-,-,TRBV4-2,TRBJ2-7,CASSQKQGPEQYF,TGTGCCAGCAGCCAAAAACAGGGACCCGAGCAGTACTTC
-,-,TRBV2,TRBJ2-6,CASSDPVVGANVLTF,TGTGCCAGCAGCGACCCGGTCGTTGGGGCCAACGTCCTGACTTTC
-,-,TRBV12-2,TRBJ2-5,CASRLFDRAKGETQYF,TGTGCAAGTCGCTTATTCGACCGAGCAAAGGGGGAGACCCAGTACTTC
TRBD2,-,TRBV9,TRBJ2-2,CASRRLAGNTGELFF,TGTGCCAGCAGGAGACTAGCGGGCAACACCGGGGAGCTGTTTTTT
-,-,TRBV12-5,TRBJ2-1,CASGLVGRSYNEQFF,TGTGCTAGTGGTTTAGTAGGGCGCTCCTACAATGAGCAGTTCTTC
-,-,TRBV4-1,TRBJ2-7,CASSQRAATTYEQYF,TGCGCCAGCAGCCAAAGGGCTGCCACTACCTACGAGCAGTACTTC